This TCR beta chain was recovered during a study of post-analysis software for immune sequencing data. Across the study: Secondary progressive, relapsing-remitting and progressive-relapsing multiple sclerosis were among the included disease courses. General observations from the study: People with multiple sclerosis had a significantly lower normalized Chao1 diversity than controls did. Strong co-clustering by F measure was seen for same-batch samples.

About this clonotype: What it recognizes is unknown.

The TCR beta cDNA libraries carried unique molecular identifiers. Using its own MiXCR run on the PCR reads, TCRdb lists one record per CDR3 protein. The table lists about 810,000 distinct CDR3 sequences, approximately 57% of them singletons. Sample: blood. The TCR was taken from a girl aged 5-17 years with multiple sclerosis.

The DNA for the CDR3 is TGCAGTGCTAGAGATCGGGACGGGAGACCCCACGAGCAGTACTTC. It encodes CSARDRDGRPHEQYF. V usage is TRBV20-1 and J usage is TRBJ2-5, with a possible D match to TRBD2 (6 bases). The end of the DNA fits TRBJ2-7 better, so the J call may be wrong. In germline, CDR1 is DFQATT, CDR2 SNEGSKA (reference sequence). CDR3 length equals 15 residues.